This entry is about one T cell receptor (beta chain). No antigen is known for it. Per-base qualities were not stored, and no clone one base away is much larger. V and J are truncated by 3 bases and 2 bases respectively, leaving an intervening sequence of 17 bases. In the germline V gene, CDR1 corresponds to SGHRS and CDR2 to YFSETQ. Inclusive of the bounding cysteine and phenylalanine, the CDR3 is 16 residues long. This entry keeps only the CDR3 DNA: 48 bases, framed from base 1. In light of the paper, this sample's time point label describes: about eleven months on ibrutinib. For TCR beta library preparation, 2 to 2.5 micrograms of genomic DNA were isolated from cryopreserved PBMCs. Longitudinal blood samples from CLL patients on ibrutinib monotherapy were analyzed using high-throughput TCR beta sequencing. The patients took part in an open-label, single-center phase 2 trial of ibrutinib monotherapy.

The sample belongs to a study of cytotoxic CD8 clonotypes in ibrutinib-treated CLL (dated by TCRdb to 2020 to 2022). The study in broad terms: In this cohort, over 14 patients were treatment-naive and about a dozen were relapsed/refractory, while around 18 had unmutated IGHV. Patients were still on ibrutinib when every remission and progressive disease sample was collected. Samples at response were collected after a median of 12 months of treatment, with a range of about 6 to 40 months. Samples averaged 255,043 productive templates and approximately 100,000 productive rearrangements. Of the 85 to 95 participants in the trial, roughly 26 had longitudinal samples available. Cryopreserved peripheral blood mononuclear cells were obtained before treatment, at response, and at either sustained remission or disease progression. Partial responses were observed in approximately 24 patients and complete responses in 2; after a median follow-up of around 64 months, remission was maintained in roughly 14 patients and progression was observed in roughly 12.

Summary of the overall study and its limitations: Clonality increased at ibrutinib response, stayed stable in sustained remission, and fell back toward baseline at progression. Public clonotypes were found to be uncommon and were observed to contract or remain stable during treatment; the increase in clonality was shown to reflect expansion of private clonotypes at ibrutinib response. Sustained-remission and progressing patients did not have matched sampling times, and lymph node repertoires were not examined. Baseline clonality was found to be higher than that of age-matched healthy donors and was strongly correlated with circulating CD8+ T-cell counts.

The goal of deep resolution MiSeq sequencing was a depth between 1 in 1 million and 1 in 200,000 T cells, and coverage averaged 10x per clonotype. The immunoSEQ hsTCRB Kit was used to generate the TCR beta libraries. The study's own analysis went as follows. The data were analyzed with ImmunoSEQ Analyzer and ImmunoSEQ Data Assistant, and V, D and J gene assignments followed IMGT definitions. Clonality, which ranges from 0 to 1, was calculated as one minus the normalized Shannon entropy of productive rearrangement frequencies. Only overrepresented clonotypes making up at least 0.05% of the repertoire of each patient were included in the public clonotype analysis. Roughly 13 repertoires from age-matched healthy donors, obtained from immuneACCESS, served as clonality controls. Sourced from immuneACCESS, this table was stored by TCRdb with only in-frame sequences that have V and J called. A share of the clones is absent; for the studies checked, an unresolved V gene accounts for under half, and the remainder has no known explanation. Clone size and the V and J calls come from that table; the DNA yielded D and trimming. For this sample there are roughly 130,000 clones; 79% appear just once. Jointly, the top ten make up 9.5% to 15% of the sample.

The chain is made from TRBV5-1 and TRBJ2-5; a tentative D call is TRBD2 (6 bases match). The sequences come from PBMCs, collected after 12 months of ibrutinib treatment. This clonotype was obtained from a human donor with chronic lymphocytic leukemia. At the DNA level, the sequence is TGCGCCAGCAGCTGGGTAGGAGGCGGAGGGCAAGAGACCCAGTACTTC. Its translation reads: CASSWVGGGGQETQYF.